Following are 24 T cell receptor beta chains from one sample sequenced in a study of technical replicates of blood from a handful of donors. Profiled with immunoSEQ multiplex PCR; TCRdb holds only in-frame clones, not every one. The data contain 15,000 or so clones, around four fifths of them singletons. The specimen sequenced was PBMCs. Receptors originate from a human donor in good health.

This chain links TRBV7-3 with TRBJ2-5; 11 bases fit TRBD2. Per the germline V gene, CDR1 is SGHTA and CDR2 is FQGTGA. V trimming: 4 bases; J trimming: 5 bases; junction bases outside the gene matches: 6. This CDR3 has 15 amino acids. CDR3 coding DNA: TGTGCCAGCAGCTCGTCGACTAGCGGGATCGAGACCCAGTACTTC. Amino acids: CASSSSTSGIETQYF.

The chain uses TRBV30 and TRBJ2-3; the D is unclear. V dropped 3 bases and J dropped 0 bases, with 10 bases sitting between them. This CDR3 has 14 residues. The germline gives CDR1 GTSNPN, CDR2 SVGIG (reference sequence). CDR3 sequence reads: CAWSLLASTDTQYF. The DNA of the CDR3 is TGTGCCTGGAGCCTCCTGGCCAGCACAGATACGCAGTATTTT.

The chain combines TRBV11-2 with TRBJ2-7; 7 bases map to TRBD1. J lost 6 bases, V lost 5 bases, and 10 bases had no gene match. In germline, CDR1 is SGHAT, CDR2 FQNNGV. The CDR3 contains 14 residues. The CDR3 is CASSPRQGGFEQYF. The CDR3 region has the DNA TGTGCCAGCAGCCCTAGACAGGGCGGGTTCGAGCAGTACTTC.

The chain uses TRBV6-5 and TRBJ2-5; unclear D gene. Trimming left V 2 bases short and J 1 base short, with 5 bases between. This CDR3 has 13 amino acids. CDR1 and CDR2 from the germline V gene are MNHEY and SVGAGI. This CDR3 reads CASSYQSQETQYF. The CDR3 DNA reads TGTGCCAGCAGTTACCAATCCCAAGAGACCCAGTACTTC.

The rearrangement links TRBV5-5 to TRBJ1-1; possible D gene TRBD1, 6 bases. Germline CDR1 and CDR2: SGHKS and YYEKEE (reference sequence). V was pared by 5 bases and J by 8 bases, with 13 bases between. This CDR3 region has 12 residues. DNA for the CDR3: TGTGCCAGCAGTCGGGACACTGCGGAAGCTTTCTTT. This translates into CASSRDTAEAFF.

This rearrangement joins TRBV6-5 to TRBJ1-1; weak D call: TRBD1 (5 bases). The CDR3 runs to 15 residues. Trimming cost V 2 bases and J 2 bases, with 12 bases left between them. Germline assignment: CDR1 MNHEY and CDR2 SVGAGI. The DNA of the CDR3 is TGTGCCAGCAGTTACGCCGGGGGGGTTAACACTGAAGCTTTCTTT. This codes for CASSYAGGVNTEAFF.

The CDR3 nucleotides read TGTGCCAGCAGTTTAGGCGGGAGGGCGGGGACCGGGGAGCTGTTTTTT. Amino acids: CASSLGGRAGTGELFF. The chain is built from TRBV28 and TRBJ2-2; 9 bases agree with TRBD2. Germline-derived CDR1 and CDR2 are MDHEN and SYDVKM. The CDR3 is made up of 16 amino acids. Trimming took 2 bases from V and 5 from J; bases not matched to a gene: 6.

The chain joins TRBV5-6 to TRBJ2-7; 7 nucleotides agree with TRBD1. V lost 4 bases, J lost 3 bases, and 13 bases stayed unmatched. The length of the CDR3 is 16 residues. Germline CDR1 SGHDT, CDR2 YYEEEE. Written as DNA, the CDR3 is TGTGCCAGCAGCCAAAAAGCAGGGGGAAGTTACTACGAGCAGTACTTC. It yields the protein CASSQKAGGSYYEQYF.

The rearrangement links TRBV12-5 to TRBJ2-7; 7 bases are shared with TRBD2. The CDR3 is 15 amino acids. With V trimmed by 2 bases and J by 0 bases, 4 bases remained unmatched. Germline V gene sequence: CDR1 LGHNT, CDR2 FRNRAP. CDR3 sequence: CASGLSGRFSYEQYF. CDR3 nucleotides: TGTGCTAGTGGTTTGTCCGGGAGGTTCTCCTACGAGCAGTACTTC.

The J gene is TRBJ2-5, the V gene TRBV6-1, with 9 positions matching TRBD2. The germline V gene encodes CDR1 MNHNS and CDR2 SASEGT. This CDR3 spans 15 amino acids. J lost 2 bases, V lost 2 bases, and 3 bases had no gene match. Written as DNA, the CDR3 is TGTGCCAGCAGTGAATCGACTAGCGGACAAGAGACCCAGTACTTC. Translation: CASSESTSGQETQYF.

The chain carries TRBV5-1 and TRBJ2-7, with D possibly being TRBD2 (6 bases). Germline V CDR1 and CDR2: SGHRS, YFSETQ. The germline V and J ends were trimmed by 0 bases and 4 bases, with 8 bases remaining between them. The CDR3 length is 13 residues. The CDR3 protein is CASSLGREYEQYF. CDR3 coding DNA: TGCGCCAGCAGCTTGGGCCGGGAGTACGAGCAGTACTTC.

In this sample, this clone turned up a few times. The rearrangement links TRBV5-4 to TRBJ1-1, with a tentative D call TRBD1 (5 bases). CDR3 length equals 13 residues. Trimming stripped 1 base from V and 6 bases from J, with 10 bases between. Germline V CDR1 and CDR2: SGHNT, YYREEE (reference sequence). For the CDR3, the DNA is TGTGCCAGCAGCTTGCAAGGGGCCGCTGAAGCTTTCTTT. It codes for CASSLQGAAEAFF.

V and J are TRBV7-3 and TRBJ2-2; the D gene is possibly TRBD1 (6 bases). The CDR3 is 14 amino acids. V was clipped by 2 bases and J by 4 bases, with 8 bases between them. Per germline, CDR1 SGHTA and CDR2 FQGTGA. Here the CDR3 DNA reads TGTGCCAGCAGCTTATCACAGGGCACCGGGGAGCTGTTTTTT. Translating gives CASSLSQGTGELFF.

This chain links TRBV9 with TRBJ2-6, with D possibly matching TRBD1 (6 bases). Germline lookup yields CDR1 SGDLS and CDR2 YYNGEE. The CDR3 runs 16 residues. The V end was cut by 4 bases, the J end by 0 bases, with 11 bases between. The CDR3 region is CASSLNRASGANVLTF. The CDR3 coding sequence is TGTGCCAGCAGCCTAAACAGGGCCTCTGGGGCCAACGTCCTGACTTTC.

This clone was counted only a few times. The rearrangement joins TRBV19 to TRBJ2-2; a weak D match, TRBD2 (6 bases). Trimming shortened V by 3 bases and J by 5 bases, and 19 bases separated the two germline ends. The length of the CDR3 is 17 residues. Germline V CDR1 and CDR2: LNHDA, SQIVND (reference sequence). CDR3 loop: CASSIPTSQRPTGELFF. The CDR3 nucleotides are TGTGCCAGTAGTATTCCGACTAGTCAAAGACCTACCGGGGAGCTGTTTTTT.

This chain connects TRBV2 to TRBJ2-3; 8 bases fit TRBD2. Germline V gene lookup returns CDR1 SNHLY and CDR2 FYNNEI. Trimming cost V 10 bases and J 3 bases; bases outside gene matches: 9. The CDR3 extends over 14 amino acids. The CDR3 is CATVSGSETDTQYF. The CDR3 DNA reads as TGTGCCACCGTCAGCGGGAGTGAAACAGATACGCAGTATTTT.

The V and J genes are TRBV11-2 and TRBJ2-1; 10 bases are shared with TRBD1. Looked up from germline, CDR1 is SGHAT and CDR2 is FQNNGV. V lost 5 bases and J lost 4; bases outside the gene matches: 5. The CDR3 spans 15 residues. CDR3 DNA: TGTGCCAGCAGCATAAGGGACAGGGGTTACAATGAGCAGTTCTTC. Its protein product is CASSIRDRGYNEQFF.

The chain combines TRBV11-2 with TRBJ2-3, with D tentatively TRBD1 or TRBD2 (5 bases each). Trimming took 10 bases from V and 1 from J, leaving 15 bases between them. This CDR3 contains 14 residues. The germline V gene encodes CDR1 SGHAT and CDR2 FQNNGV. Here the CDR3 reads CATRGAERTDTQYF. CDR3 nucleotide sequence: TGTGCCACCAGAGGGGCCGAACGCACAGATACGCAGTATTTT.

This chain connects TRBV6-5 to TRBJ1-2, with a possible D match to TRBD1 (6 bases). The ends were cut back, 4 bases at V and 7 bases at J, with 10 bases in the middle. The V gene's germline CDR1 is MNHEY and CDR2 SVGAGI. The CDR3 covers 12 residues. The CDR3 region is CASSSQGFGYTF. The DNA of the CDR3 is TGTGCCAGCAGTTCACAGGGTTTTGGCTACACCTTC.

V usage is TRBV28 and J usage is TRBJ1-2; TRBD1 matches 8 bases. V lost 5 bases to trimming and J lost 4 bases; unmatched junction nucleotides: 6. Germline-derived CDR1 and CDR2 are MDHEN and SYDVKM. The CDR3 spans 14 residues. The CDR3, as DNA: TGTGCCAGCAGTCCGACAGGGGCGGGCTATGGCTACACCTTC. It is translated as CASSPTGAGYGYTF.

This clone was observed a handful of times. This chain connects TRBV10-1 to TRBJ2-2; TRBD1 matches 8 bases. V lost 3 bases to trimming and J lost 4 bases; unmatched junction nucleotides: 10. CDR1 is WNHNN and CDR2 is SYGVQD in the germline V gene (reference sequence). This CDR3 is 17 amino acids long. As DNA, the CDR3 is TGCGCCAGCAGTGATCCAGGGGGCGAGTCGGGCACCGGGGAGCTGTTTTTT. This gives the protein CASSDPGGESGTGELFF.

For the CDR3, the DNA is TGCGCCAGCAGCTTGGCCGATGGTTCGAACTGGTGGCAGTACTTC. The encoded protein is CASSLADGSNWWQYF. This sequence joins TRBV5-1 and TRBJ2-7; D gene uncertain. The CDR3 is made up of 15 amino acids. Trimming cost V 0 bases and J 9 bases, with 19 bases left between them. CDR1 and CDR2 (germline): SGHRS, YFSETQ.

DNA for the CDR3: TGTGCCAGCAGCCGAGCGGGAGGGCCGGGGGAGACCCAGTACTTC. It specifies CASSRAGGPGETQYF. The V call is TRBV6-5, the J call TRBJ2-5; TRBD2 matches 10 bases. The CDR3 loop spans 15 amino acids. Germline loops: CDR1 MNHEY, CDR2 SVGAGI. The V and J ends lost 6 bases and 5 bases, in that order; junction bases with no gene match: 9.

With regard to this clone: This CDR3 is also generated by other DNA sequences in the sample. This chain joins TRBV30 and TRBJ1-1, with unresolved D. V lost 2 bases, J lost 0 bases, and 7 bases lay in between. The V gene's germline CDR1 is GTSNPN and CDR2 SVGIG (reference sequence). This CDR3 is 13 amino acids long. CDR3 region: CAWSRGLNTEAFF. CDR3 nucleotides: TGTGCCTGGAGTAGAGGCTTGAACACTGAAGCTTTCTTT.